Shown below are 14 T cell receptor beta chains from a single sample sequenced in a study of T cell repertoires in cytomegalovirus infection. Each CDR3 protein gets one entry after TCRdb re-called the reads with MiXCR. The table shows 150,000 to 200,000 distinct CDR3 sequences, with less than 9.5% occurring only once. Input material: PBMCs. These receptors were obtained from a human donor in good health (CMV status not recorded). Some clones in this sample may be carry-over from other donors' samples.

This clonotype appeared many times. This chain uses TRBV7-2 with TRBJ1-2, with D hard to call. Trimming stripped 1 base from V and 2 bases from J, with 5 bases between. This CDR3 is 13 amino acids long. From germline, CDR1 is SGHTA and CDR2 FQGNSA. Written as DNA, the CDR3 is TGTGCCAGCAGCTTAGTACGAAACTATGGCTACACCTTC. The encoded protein is CASSLVRNYGYTF.

This clonotype showed up many times. The J gene is TRBJ1-5, the V gene TRBV6-2 or TRBV6-3; D is perhaps TRBD1 (6 bases). The CDR3 covers 19 residues. From germline, CDR1 is MNHEY and CDR2 SVGEGT. Trimming took off 4 bases at V and 5 bases at J, with 27 bases between the two ends. The CDR3 spells CASSFLPSQRLGQHQPQHF. The CDR3 DNA reads as TGTGCCAGCAGTTTCCTCCCGTCACAGCGCTTAGGACAGCATCAGCCCCAGCATTTT.

In this sample, this clonotype turned up many times. The chain recombines TRBV19 with TRBJ2-1; a weak D match, TRBD2 (5 bases). The ends were cut back, 2 bases at V and 1 base at J, with 9 bases in the middle. The V gene's germline CDR1 is LNHDA and CDR2 SQIVND (reference sequence). The CDR3 totals 15 residues. DNA for the CDR3: TGTGCCAGTAGTATATTAGAGGGATCCTACAATGAGCAGTTCTTC. Its protein product is CASSILEGSYNEQFF.

The sample holds a few counts of this clonotype. This chain connects TRBV7-3 to TRBJ2-2; D is uncertain. Trimming removed 5 bases from V and 7 bases from J, with 11 bases in between. Germline CDR1 is SGHTA and CDR2 is FQGTGA. The CDR3 extends over 13 amino acids. The CDR3 region is CASSLWTGGELFF. DNA for the CDR3: TGTGCCAGCAGCCTATGGACCGGCGGGGAGCTGTTTTTT. Full variable domain (outside the CDR3, taken from reference TRBV7-3 and TRBJ2-2): GAGVSQTPSNKVTEKGKYVELRCDPISGHTALYWYRQSLGQGPEFLIYFQGTGAADDSGLPNDRFFAVRPEGSVSTLKIQRTERGDSAVYLCASSLWTGGELFFGEGSRLTVL.

This clonotype was detected only a few times. CDR3 loop: CATSHYGYTF. DNA of the CDR3: TGTGCAACATCCCACTATGGCTACACCTTC. The V and J genes are TRBV30 and TRBJ1-2; D gene uncertain. The germline V gene encodes CDR1 GTSNPN and CDR2 SVGIG (reference sequence). The CDR3 is 10 amino acids.

This clonotype was detected only a few times. The chain recombines TRBV29-1 with TRBJ1-1; D is unclear. The CDR3 spans 12 residues. CDR1 SQVTM and CDR2 ANQGSEA come from the germline V gene. The V end lost 5 bases, the J end lost 5 bases, and 12 bases lay between the germline ends. The CDR3 sequence: CSVSGRLTEAFF. The CDR3 coding sequence is TGCAGCGTTAGCGGCAGGTTGACTGAAGCTTTCTTT. Based on the CDR3 plus reference TRBV29-1 and TRBJ1-1, the full variable domain is SAVISQKPSRDICQRGTSLTIQCQVDSQVTMMFWYRQQPGQSLTLIATANQGSEATYESGFVIDKFPISRPNLTFSTLTVSNMSPEDSSIYLCSVSGRLTEAFFGQGTRLTVV.

At least ten counts were recorded for this clonotype. V and J are TRBV28 and TRBJ2-3; TRBD2 aligns across 7 bases. CDR1 and CDR2 from the germline V gene are MDHEN and SYDVKM. The CDR3 runs 16 residues. V was pared by 5 bases and J by 1 base, with 9 bases of the junction left unmatched. CDR3 sequence reads: CASSVGGGWGTDTQYF. DNA for the CDR3: TGTGCCAGCAGTGTGGGCGGGGGATGGGGCACAGATACGCAGTATTTT.

This clonotype has a handful of counts. This sequence joins TRBV29-1 and TRBJ1-2; no clear D. The CDR3 covers 14 residues. CDR1 and CDR2 (germline): SQVTM, ANQGSEA. The germline V and J ends were trimmed by 1 base and 5 bases, with 14 bases remaining between them. The CDR3 bases are TGCAGCGTTGAAGGGGTCGGGAAATATTATGGCTACACCTTC. Encoded protein: CSVEGVGKYYGYTF.

In this sample, this clonotype turned up many times. The rearrangement links TRBV28 to TRBJ2-3; 11 bases are shared with TRBD2. The CDR3 sequence is 16 residues long. Germline V lookup: CDR1 MDHEN, CDR2 SYDVKM. V was clipped by 4 bases and J by 4 bases; unmatched bases: 7. The CDR3: CASSSSGRSVSDTQYF. CDR3 coding DNA: TGTGCCAGCAGTTCTAGCGGGAGGTCTGTGTCAGATACGCAGTATTTT.

This clonotype was seen repeatedly, ten times or more. The CDR3 loop reads CASSPHNRQGSNEQFF. In nucleotides, the CDR3 is TGTGCCAGCAGCCCCCACAATCGGCAGGGCTCCAATGAGCAGTTCTTC. The chain couples TRBV14 to TRBJ2-1, with a tentative D call TRBD1 (5 bases). This CDR3 is 16 amino acids long. Between the trimmed V and J ends, which lost 4 bases and 6 bases, there was a span of 19 bases. CDR1 is SGHDN and CDR2 is FVKESK in the germline V gene.

This clonotype was counted many times. The chain couples TRBV18 to TRBJ1-2; D call uncertain. With 5 bases removed from V and 1 base from J, the gap between germline ends came to 5 bases. The CDR3 is made up of 12 amino acids. Germline CDR1 KGHSH, CDR2 LQKENI. CDR3 region: CASSDNNYGYTF. The CDR3 DNA reads TGTGCCAGCTCAGACAATAACTATGGCTACACCTTC.

In its sample, this clonotype was seen a few times. The chain carries TRBV7-2 and TRBJ2-3, with D maybe TRBD2 (5 bases). Germline V CDR1 and CDR2: SGHTA, FQGNSA. Trimming shortened V by 3 bases and J by 1 base, and 14 bases separated the two germline ends. This CDR3 has 16 amino acids. CDR3 loop: CASSFSLAVGTDTQYF. The CDR3 DNA follows: TGTGCCAGCAGCTTTAGTCTAGCTGTGGGCACAGATACGCAGTATTTT. Full variable domain (rest looked up from reference TRBV7-2 and TRBJ2-3): GAGVSQSPSNKVTEKGKDVELRCDPISGHTALYWYRQSLGQGLEFLIYFQGNSAPDKSGLPSDRFSAERTGGSVSTLTIQRTQQEDSAVYLCASSFSLAVGTDTQYFGPGTRLTVL.

This clonotype showed up many times. The chain links TRBV6-5 to TRBJ1-3; D possibly corresponds to TRBD1 (5 bases). Germline values: CDR1 MNHEY, CDR2 SVGAGI. The CDR3 spans 13 residues. Trimming cost V 8 bases and J 3 bases, with 11 bases left between them. The CDR3 loop is CASRQGSGNTIYF. The CDR3 nucleotides are TGTGCCAGCCGTCAGGGTAGTGGAAACACCATATATTTT.

This clonotype was picked up many times. The V gene is TRBV28, the J gene TRBJ1-4, with 10 bases lining up with TRBD1. This CDR3 is built from 17 residues. Looked up from germline, CDR1 is MDHEN and CDR2 is SYDVKM. V lost 4 bases to trimming and J lost 0 bases; unmatched junction nucleotides: 5. The CDR3 nucleotides read TGTGCCAGCAGTTCATGGACAGGGGGGGCAACTAATGAAAAACTGTTTTTT. This gives the protein CASSSWTGGATNEKLFF.